These 7 T cell receptor beta chains originate from one sample sequenced in a study of blood T cell repertoires in COVID-19. Assay used: immunoSEQ multiplex PCR; TCRdb lists only in-frame clones, some missing. Of 150,000 to 200,000 clones in the sample, 78% were seen once. The sequenced sample was peripheral blood. These receptor sequences come from a woman aged 80 or over with active or convalescent COVID-19.

A few counts support this clone. The CDR3 loop is CASSFSGGPPTGYTF. The CDR3, as DNA: TGTGCCAGCAGTTTCTCGGGGGGACCACCAACGGGCTACACCTTC. The chain employs TRBV28 and TRBJ1-2; tentatively, D is TRBD1 (5 bases). The CDR3 loop spans 15 amino acids. V lost 3 bases and J lost 8, with 19 bases in between. Germline-derived CDR1 and CDR2 are MDHEN and SYDVKM.

This clone was seen a single time. This chain uses TRBV24-1 with TRBJ2-1, with D possibly being TRBD2 (8 bases). Trimming cost V 6 bases and J 8 bases, with 19 bases left between them. The CDR3 is 15 amino acids. Per germline, CDR1 KGHDR and CDR2 SFDVKD. In DNA, the CDR3 is TGTGCCACCAGTCGGGAGGGGGCCCGTTCTGATGAGCAGTTCTTC. Translating it yields CATSREGARSDEQFF.

The chain joins TRBV19 to TRBJ1-3, with a tentative D call TRBD1 (6 bases). The CDR3 is made up of 16 amino acids. Germline V gene lookup returns CDR1 LNHDA and CDR2 SQIVND (reference sequence). Trimming removed 5 bases at V and 0 bases at J, with 14 bases between. This CDR3 reads CASSPRTAYSGNTIYF. In DNA, the CDR3 is TGTGCCAGTAGTCCAAGGACAGCATACTCTGGAAACACCATATATTTT.

The J gene is TRBJ2-3, the V gene TRBV2; unclear D gene. CDR1 and CDR2 (germline): SNHLY, FYNNEI. CDR3 length: 15 residues. V was pared by 4 bases and J by 1 base, with 12 bases between. Written as DNA, the CDR3 is TGTGCCAGCAGTGGGTTCTCCGGTGGCACAGATACGCAGTATTTT. This gives the protein CASSGFSGGTDTQYF.

The V gene is TRBV3-1 (or the pseudogene TRBV3-2), the J gene TRBJ2-3; no clear D gene. CDR1 LGHDT and CDR2 YNNKEL come from the germline V gene (reference sequence). V was trimmed by 4 bases and J by 2 bases, leaving 13 bases between them. The CDR3 covers 15 residues. The CDR3 spells CASSRRPPSTDTQYF. The DNA of the CDR3 is TGTGCCAGCAGCCGGAGACCCCCCTCCACAGATACGCAGTATTTT.

Only a few counts were recorded for this clone. The chain is built from TRBV28 and TRBJ1-2; 8 bases match TRBD1. With 3 bases clipped from V and 0 bases from J, the junction kept 9 bases outside the gene matches. The CDR3 spans 17 residues. Germline CDR1 and CDR2: MDHEN and SYDVKM. In nucleotides, the CDR3 is TGTGCCAGCAGTTTCGCAGGGGGCGCGATTACTAACTATGGCTACACCTTC. It translates to CASSFAGGAITNYGYTF.

The chain links TRBV5-1 to TRBJ1-2; the match to TRBD1 covers 8 bases. CDR3 length equals 15 residues. Germline lookup yields CDR1 SGHRS and CDR2 YFSETQ. The V segment lost 7 bases and the J segment 2 bases; nucleotides outside the gene matches: 10. The CDR3 loop is CASGTGTGVNYGYTF. CDR3 DNA: TGCGCCAGCGGAACCGGGACAGGCGTCAACTATGGCTACACCTTC.